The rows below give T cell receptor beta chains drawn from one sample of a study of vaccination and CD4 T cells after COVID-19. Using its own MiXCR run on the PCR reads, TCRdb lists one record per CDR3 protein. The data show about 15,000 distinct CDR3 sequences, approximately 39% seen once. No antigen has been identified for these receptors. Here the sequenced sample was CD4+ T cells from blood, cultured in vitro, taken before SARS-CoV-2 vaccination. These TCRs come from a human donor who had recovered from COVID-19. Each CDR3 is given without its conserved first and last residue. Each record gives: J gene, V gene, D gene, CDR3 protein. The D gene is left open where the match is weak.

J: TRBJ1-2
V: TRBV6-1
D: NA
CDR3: ASSHREGYT

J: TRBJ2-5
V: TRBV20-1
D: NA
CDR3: SARPGVETQY

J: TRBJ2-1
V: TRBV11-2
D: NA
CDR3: ASSWGSRNNEQF

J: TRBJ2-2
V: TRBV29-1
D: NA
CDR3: SARVSNTGELF

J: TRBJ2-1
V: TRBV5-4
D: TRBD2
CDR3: ALSSGTSGYNEQF

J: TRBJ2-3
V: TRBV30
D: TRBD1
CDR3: AWNLQGKADTQY

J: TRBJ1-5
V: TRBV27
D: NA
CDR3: ASRSGVVSNQPQH

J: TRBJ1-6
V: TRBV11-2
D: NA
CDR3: ASSYQTYNSPLH

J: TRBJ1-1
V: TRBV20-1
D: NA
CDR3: SAGGGVNTEAF

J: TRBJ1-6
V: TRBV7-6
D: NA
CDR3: ASSLGGANSPLH

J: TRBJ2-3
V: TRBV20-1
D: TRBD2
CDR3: SARGTSGITDTQY

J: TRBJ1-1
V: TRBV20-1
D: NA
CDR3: SATGLTVNTEAF

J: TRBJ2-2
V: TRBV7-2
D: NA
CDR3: ASSLSGTPSTGELF

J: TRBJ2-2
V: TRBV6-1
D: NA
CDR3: ASSELDGTGELF

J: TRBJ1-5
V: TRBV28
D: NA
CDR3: ASITGGNNQPQH

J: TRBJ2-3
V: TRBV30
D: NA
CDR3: AWSSGAGDTQY

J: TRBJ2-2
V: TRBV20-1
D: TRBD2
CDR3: SARDLTSGRSNTGELF

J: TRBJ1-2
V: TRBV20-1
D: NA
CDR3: SARGATNYGYT

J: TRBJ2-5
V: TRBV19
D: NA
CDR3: ASSTPGTQY

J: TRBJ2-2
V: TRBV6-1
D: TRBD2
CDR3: ASKLTSGNTGELF

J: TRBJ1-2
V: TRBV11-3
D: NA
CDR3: ASSPKAVGYGYT

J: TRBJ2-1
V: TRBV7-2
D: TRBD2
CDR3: ASSLATSGGEQF

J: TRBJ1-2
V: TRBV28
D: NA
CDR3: ASSLGGASHNYGYT

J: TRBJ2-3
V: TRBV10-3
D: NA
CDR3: AISDPADTQY

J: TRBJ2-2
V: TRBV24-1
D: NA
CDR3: ATHSSTNTGELF

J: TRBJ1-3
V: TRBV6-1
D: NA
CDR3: ASSEGFGNTIY

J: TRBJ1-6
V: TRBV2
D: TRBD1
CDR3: ASSEALRRGLYNSPLH

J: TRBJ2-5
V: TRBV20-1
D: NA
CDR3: SARDLAGSQETQY

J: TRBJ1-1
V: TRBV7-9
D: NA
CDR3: ASSLTRDTEAF

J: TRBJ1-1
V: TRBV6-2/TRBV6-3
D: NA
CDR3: ASSWVNTEAF

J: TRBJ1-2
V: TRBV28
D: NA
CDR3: ASSRVVSYGYT

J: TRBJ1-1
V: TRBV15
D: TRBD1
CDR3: ATSSFTGGTEAF

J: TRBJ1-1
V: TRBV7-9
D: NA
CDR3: ASSLGEGTEAF

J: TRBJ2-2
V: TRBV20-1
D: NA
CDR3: SASRSNTGELF

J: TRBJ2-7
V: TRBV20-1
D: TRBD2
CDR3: SGTGGFHEQY

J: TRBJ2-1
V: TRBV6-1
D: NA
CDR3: ASRRDGRNEQF

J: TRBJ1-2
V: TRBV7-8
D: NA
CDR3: ASSLNHGGYT

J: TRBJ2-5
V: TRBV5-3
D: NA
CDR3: ASSPDRSQETQY

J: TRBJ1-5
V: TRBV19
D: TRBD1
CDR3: ASSIPGQGARQPQH

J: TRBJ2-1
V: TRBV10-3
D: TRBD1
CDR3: ASFTGTESNEQF

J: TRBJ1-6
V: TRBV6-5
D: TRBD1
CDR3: ASSSRTGLRGSSPLH

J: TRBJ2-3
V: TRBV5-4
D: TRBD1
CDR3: ASSPPMTGSSTDTQY

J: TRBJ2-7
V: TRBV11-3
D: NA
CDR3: ASSLKGEQY

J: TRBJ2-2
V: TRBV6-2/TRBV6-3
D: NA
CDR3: ASSHSTRVRRTGELF

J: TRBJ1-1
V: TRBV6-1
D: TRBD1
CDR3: ASSEANRGRRDTEAF

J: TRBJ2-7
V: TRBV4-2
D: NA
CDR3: ASSQEWRTYEQY

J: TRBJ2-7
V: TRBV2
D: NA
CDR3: ASSEASTPPGQYEQY

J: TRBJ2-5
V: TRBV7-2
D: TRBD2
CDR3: ASSLSASGRETQY

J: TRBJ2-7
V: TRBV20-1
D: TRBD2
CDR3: SARPGTSVLSYEQY

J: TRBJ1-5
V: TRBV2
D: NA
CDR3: ASTPGSLNQPQH

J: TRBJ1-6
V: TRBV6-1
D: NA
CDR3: ASSGAPGNSPLH

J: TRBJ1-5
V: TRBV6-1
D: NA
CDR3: ASSEPGPQH